The 32 T cell receptor beta chains in this list originate from one sample, sequenced in a study of T-cell memory formation after mild COVID-19. TCRdb fed the 5' RACE reads into MiXCR, producing one record per CDR3 protein. Of approximately 99,000 distinct CDR3 sequences detected, roughly a sixth appear once; the ten largest clones hold approximately 5.1%. Sequenced sample: PBMCs or a T cell subset sorted from them (not recorded which). The origin of the receptors is a man younger than 35 who had mild COVID-19 (a few samples of this study predate the infection). Cell type and time point are not known.

This clonotype was seen only a few times. V gene TRBV7-2 combines with J gene TRBJ2-5, with TRBD1 as a possible D gene (6 bases). The CDR3 is 13 amino acids. Germline V gene sequence: CDR1 SGHTA, CDR2 FQGNSA. V was clipped by 5 bases and J by 5 bases, with 12 bases between them. CDR3 bases: TGTGCCAGCAGCGTCCACAGGGCGGAGACCCAGTACTTC. This gives the protein CASSVHRAETQYF.

CDR3 protein: CASIFAGGETQYF. The CDR3 DNA is TGTGCCAGCATCTTTGCGGGGGGCGAGACCCAGTACTTC. This rearrangement joins TRBV6-2 or TRBV6-3 to TRBJ2-5; 8 bases agree with TRBD2. V shed 7 bases and J 5 bases; nucleotides not matched to a gene: 6. There are 13 residues in the CDR3. Germline CDR1 and CDR2: MNHEY and SVGEGT.

This clonotype was counted only a few times. The V call is TRBV12-3 or TRBV12-4, the J call TRBJ2-7, with D perhaps assigned TRBD1 or TRBD2 (6 bases each). The CDR3 contains 14 residues. V lost 5 bases and J 3 bases, leaving 14 bases between the germline ends. The CDR3 DNA reads TGTGCCAGCAGTCGCGGGACACATCTCTACGAGCAGTACTTC. Amino acids: CASSRGTHLYEQYF.

The CDR3 spells CAIGDLGSYEQYV. CDR3 in DNA: TGTGCCATTGGAGACCTCGGATCCTACGAGCAGTACGTC. The chain links TRBV10-3 to TRBJ2-7; D not resolved. CDR3 length equals 13 residues. V was clipped by 9 bases and J by 1 base, with 13 bases between them. Germline CDR1 reads ENHRY; CDR2 reads SYGVKD.

This chain joins TRBV11-2 and TRBJ1-2, with no clear D. Germline lookup yields CDR1 SGHAT and CDR2 FQNNGV. Deletions cut 5 bases from V and 8 bases from J, with 18 bases between. This CDR3 region has 14 residues. CDR3 nucleotide sequence: TGTGCCAGCAGCCGCTCGGACGGGCCGTACGGCTACACCTTC. Translated: CASSRSDGPYGYTF. The full variable domain, with the rest looked up from reference TRBV11-2 and TRBJ1-2, is EAGVAQSPRYKIIEKRQSVAFWCNPISGHATLYWYQQILGQGPKLLIQFQNNGVVDDSQLPKDRFSAERLKGVDSTLKIQPAKLEDSAVYLCASSRSDGPYGYTFGSGTRLTVV.

This sequence joins TRBV27 and TRBJ2-2; maybe TRBD1 (6 bases). There are 16 residues in the CDR3. Trimming left V 3 bases short and J 5 bases short, with 16 bases between. Germline lookup yields CDR1 MNHEY and CDR2 SMNVEV (reference sequence). CDR3 DNA sequence: TGTGCCAGCAGTTTTATAGGGGGATCGAGAACCGGGGAGCTGTTTTTT. Residues: CASSFIGGSRTGELFF.

The V gene is TRBV7-9, the J gene TRBJ1-4; D unclear. V lost 6 bases and J 12 bases, leaving 11 bases between the germline ends. The germline V gene encodes CDR1 SEHNR and CDR2 FQNEAQ (reference sequence). The CDR3 has 11 amino acids. The chain's CDR3 is CASSPFEELFF. CDR3 nucleotides: TGTGCCAGCAGTCCATTTGAGGAACTGTTTTTT.

The gene calls are TRBV10-3 and TRBJ1-1; 12 positions match TRBD1. Germline V gene data show CDR1 as ENHRY and CDR2 as SYGVKD. This CDR3 is 15 amino acids long. V lost 10 bases and J lost 1; bases outside the gene matches: 7. The chain's CDR3 is CASHEGQGANTEAFF. The CDR3, as DNA: TGTGCCAGCCATGAGGGACAGGGGGCGAACACTGAAGCTTTCTTT.

This clonotype was counted a single time. The chain has TRBV6-1 and TRBJ2-1, with D possibly TRBD1 on 5 matching bases. CDR3 size: 15 residues. Trimming took off 6 bases at V and 5 bases at J, with 17 bases between the two ends. CDR1 and CDR2 from the germline V gene are MNHNS and SASEGT. The DNA of the CDR3 is TGTGCCAGCAGGTACCTGGGGCAGGTCCACAATGAGCAGTTCTTC. Its translation: CASRYLGQVHNEQFF.

This clonotype appeared a few times. The chain links TRBV18 to TRBJ2-4; 10 bases map to TRBD2. The CDR3 runs 17 residues. Germline CDR1 KGHSH, CDR2 LQKENI. V dropped 3 bases and J dropped 0; count of bases not matched to a gene: 5. The CDR3 protein is CASSPTSGALAKNIQYF. The CDR3 nucleotides are TGTGCCAGCTCACCCACTAGCGGGGCTCTAGCCAAAAACATTCAGTACTTC.

The rearrangement joins TRBV6-5 to TRBJ1-2; 7 bases align to TRBD1. Trimming at V came to 7 bases and at J to 8 bases, leaving 16 bases not matched to a gene. The CDR3 sequence is 15 residues long. Germline loops: CDR1 MNHEY, CDR2 SVGAGI. Written as DNA, the CDR3 is TGTGCCAGCACCACCGGCGGGGGCAGGGGGTTCGGCTACACCTTC. Its protein is CASTTGGGRGFGYTF.

This clonotype was counted between two and nine times. V is TRBV12-3 or TRBV12-4 and J is TRBJ2-5; no clear D. This CDR3 has 10 residues. The V and J ends lost 6 bases and 5 bases respectively, with 4 bases between them. The DNA for the CDR3 is TGTGCCAGCAGCGGGGAGACCCAGTACTTC. Translation: CASSGETQYF.

This clonotype was seen a few times. This chain links TRBV7-2 with TRBJ2-1; possibly TRBD1 or TRBD2 for D (5 bases each). The ends were cut back, 7 bases at V and 2 bases at J, with 15 bases in the middle. Germline CDR1 and CDR2: SGHTA and FQGNSA. The CDR3 has 15 residues. CDR3 residues: CASMGVRGAYNEQFF. The CDR3 DNA sequence: TGTGCCAGCATGGGTGTCCGGGGCGCCTACAATGAGCAGTTCTTC.

This chain links TRBV6-1 with TRBJ1-5; 10 positions agree with TRBD1. CDR1 is MNHNS, CDR2 SASEGT, per germline. The CDR3 totals 14 residues. The junction had 4 bases not matched to a gene; V was cut back by 6 bases and J by 5 bases. The CDR3 reads CASRFGQGDQPQHF. In nucleotides, the CDR3 is TGTGCCAGCAGATTCGGACAGGGGGATCAGCCCCAGCATTTT.

A few counts support this clonotype. The chain recombines TRBV7-9 with TRBJ2-7; weak D call: TRBD1 (5 bases). Between the trimmed V and J ends, which lost 3 bases and 12 bases, there was a span of 12 bases. The CDR3 has 11 amino acids. The germline V gene encodes CDR1 SEHNR and CDR2 FQNEAQ (reference sequence). CDR3 loop: CASSFETDLYF. The CDR3 DNA sequence: TGTGCCAGCAGCTTCGAGACAGATCTGTACTTC.

This clonotype was observed a few times. V and J are TRBV12-3 or TRBV12-4 and TRBJ1-5; D remains ambiguous. V dropped 5 bases and J dropped 0 bases, with 11 bases sitting between them. This CDR3 region has 15 residues. Here the CDR3 DNA reads TGTGCCAGCAGTGTCCCGGGTTATAGCAATCAGCCCCAGCATTTT. Protein product: CASSVPGYSNQPQHF.

The chain uses TRBV19 and TRBJ2-1; 8 nucleotides line up with TRBD2. This CDR3 has 14 residues. V shed 8 bases, J shed 7 bases, and the junction held 10 bases outside the gene matches. Looked up from germline, CDR1 is LNHDA and CDR2 is SQIVND (reference sequence). DNA of the CDR3: TGTGCCAGTGCTCCCCGGGGGGGTAGGAATGAGCAGTTCTTC. It encodes CASAPRGGRNEQFF.

This clonotype was seen only a few times. J is TRBJ2-7 and V is TRBV12-3 or TRBV12-4; D ambiguous. The CDR3 length is 8 residues. CDR3 in amino acids: CASTPSRV. The DNA of the CDR3 is TGTGCCAGCACGCCCAGCCGAGTC.

This clonotype has a count of ten or more. J is TRBJ2-1 and V is TRBV5-1; tentatively, D is TRBD1 or TRBD2 (6 bases each). Trimming pared 3 bases from V and 0 bases from J, leaving 13 bases between. The length of the CDR3 is 16 residues. Germline values: CDR1 SGHRS, CDR2 YFSETQ. The chain's CDR3 is CASSWRETGSYNEQFF. The CDR3 nucleotides are TGCGCCAGCAGCTGGAGGGAGACAGGCTCCTACAATGAGCAGTTCTTC.

This clonotype was observed a few times. The V gene is TRBV5-1, the J gene TRBJ2-3; D might be TRBD2 (6 bases). The CDR3 runs 13 residues. Germline values: CDR1 SGHRS, CDR2 YFSETQ. V was trimmed by 3 bases and J by 3 bases, leaving 8 bases between them. CDR3 sequence reads: CASSSEGTDTQYF. The CDR3 DNA is TGCGCCAGCAGCTCGGAGGGGACAGATACGCAGTATTTT.

The table lists this clonotype with a few counts. This chain joins TRBV7-3 and TRBJ2-4, with D tentatively TRBD1 or TRBD2 (6 bases each). CDR1 and CDR2 from the germline V gene are SGHTA and FQGTGA. V lost 3 bases and J 6 bases, leaving 15 bases between the germline ends. The CDR3 totals 15 residues. The DNA for the CDR3 is TGTGCCAGCAGCTTCGTGGGGGGCGCGGGAAACATTCAGTACTTC. As protein: CASSFVGGAGNIQYF.

The chain carries TRBV2 and TRBJ2-2, with D perhaps matching TRBD2 (6 bases). CDR3 length equals 12 residues. V was trimmed by 6 bases and J by 5 bases, leaving 7 bases between them. Germline values: CDR1 SNHLY, CDR2 FYNNEI. The CDR3 loop is CASSAGTGELFF. The DNA of the CDR3 is TGTGCCAGCAGCGCGGGGACCGGGGAGCTGTTTTTT.

This sequence joins TRBV20-1 and TRBJ1-1; 9 bases agree with TRBD1. V shed 6 bases and J 3 bases; nucleotides not matched to a gene: 8. This CDR3 has 14 residues. CDR1 and CDR2 (germline): DFQATT, SNEGSKA (reference sequence). The CDR3 sequence: CSALGQGRDTEAFF. CDR3 nucleotide sequence: TGCAGTGCCCTCGGACAGGGGCGGGACACTGAAGCTTTCTTT.

The V and J genes are TRBV20-1 and TRBJ2-7; tentatively, D is TRBD1 (7 bases). Trimming shortened V by 0 bases and J by 3 bases, and 12 bases separated the two germline ends. CDR3 length equals 14 residues. Per the germline V gene, CDR1 is DFQATT and CDR2 is SNEGSKA (reference sequence). The CDR3 nucleotides are TGCAGTGCTAGAGACCCCCAGGGGGGCTACGAGCAGTACTTC. Protein: CSARDPQGGYEQYF.

Ten or more counts support this clonotype. V and J are TRBV7-2 and TRBJ2-3; D might be TRBD2 (6 bases). The CDR3 runs 14 residues. The germline CDR1 and CDR2 sequences are SGHTA and FQGNSA. Deletions cut 7 bases from V and 9 bases from J, with 20 bases between. CDR3 bases: TGTGCCAGCACCGGTTACGGCGGGGCCGCAACGCAGTATTTT. It is translated as CASTGYGGAATQYF.

The rearrangement links TRBV12-3 or TRBV12-4 to TRBJ2-3; 10 nucleotides align to TRBD2. The CDR3 has 15 residues. V gave up 5 bases and J gave up 4 bases; unmatched junction bases: 6. CDR3 in DNA: TGTGCCAGCAGTCCGCAGCGGGGGGGATCAGATACGCAGTATTTT. Residues: CASSPQRGGSDTQYF.

The V call is TRBV12-3 or TRBV12-4, the J call TRBJ1-3; D is ambiguous. The V end was cut by 3 bases, the J end by 4 bases, with 7 bases between. The CDR3 extends over 13 amino acids. CDR3 loop: CASSLTSGNTIYF. The CDR3 DNA is TGTGCCAGCAGTTTGACCTCGGGAAACACCATATATTTT.

The rearrangement joins TRBV6-5 to TRBJ1-2; D unclear. Germline lookup yields CDR1 MNHEY and CDR2 SVGAGI. Trimming cost V 6 bases and J 4 bases, with 15 bases left between them. The CDR3 contains 14 residues. CDR3 residues: CASSRGLGFYGYTF. The CDR3 region has the DNA TGTGCCAGCAGCCGCGGACTGGGCTTCTATGGCTACACCTTC.

In this sample, this clonotype turned up a few times. This sequence joins TRBV20-1 and TRBJ1-2; D is ambiguous. This CDR3 has 9 residues. V was pared by 0 bases and J by 10 bases, with 3 bases between. Per the germline V gene, CDR1 is DFQATT and CDR2 is SNEGSKA (reference sequence). The CDR3 DNA reads as TGCAGTGCTAGAGATGCCTACACCTTC. It is translated as CSARDAYTF.

This clonotype came up a few times. CDR3: CASIGAAQETQYF. CDR3 bases: TGTGCCAGCATAGGGGCCGCCCAAGAGACCCAGTACTTC. The V gene is TRBV6-5, the J gene TRBJ2-5; maybe TRBD1 (5 bases). The V and J ends lost 7 bases and 1 base respectively, with 10 bases between them. Per germline, CDR1 MNHEY and CDR2 SVGAGI. This CDR3 spans 13 amino acids.

The sample holds a few counts of this clonotype. The rearrangement links TRBV6-6 to TRBJ2-7; no clear D. The CDR3 loop spans 14 amino acids. Between the trimmed V and J ends, which lost 6 bases and 0 bases, there was a span of 12 bases. The germline V gene encodes CDR1 MNHNY and CDR2 SVGAGI (reference sequence). This CDR3 is CASRAPDFSYEQYF. The CDR3 coding sequence is TGTGCCAGCAGGGCCCCCGATTTCTCCTACGAGCAGTACTTC.

This clonotype appeared a few times. This chain connects TRBV25-1 to TRBJ1-1, with a weak D call TRBD1 (5 bases). Germline loops: CDR1 MGHDK, CDR2 SYGVNS. The CDR3 is 13 residues long. The V and J ends lost 1 base and 6 bases respectively, with 9 bases between them. The CDR3 bases are TGTGCCAGCAGTGAATCGGGGGGTGCTGAAGCTTTCTTT. It codes for CASSESGGAEAFF.